This T cell receptor (beta chain) appears in the sequencing data of a study of blood T cell repertoires in COVID-19. Looking at the study overall: Samples of COVID-19 (acute and convalescent) were obtained from the United States, Italy and Spain.

Methods used by the authors: Amplification of reference gene primers was used by the study to estimate nucleated cell counts. Measured with immunoSEQ multiplex PCR; TCRdb has only the in-frame clones, and not every one. V and J calls and clone size are those listed in that table; D and trimming were worked out from the DNA. The sample lists 250,000 to 300,000 clones, 75% to 95% occurring once. Per germline, CDR1 SNHLY and CDR2 FYNNEI. The CDR3 sequence is 13 residues long. V shed 7 bases and J shed 1 base, with 10 bases lying between them. Donors were grouped by their self-reported clinical history. This TCR was sampled from a woman aged 25 to 45 who had recovered from COVID-19. The V and J genes are TRBV2 and TRBJ2-5; maybe TRBD1 (6 bases). The sample was PBMCs or T cells enriched from blood (not recorded which). DNA for the CDR3: TGTGCCAGCAATCGACAGGCCCAAGAGACCCAGTACTTC. Residues: CASNRQAQETQYF.